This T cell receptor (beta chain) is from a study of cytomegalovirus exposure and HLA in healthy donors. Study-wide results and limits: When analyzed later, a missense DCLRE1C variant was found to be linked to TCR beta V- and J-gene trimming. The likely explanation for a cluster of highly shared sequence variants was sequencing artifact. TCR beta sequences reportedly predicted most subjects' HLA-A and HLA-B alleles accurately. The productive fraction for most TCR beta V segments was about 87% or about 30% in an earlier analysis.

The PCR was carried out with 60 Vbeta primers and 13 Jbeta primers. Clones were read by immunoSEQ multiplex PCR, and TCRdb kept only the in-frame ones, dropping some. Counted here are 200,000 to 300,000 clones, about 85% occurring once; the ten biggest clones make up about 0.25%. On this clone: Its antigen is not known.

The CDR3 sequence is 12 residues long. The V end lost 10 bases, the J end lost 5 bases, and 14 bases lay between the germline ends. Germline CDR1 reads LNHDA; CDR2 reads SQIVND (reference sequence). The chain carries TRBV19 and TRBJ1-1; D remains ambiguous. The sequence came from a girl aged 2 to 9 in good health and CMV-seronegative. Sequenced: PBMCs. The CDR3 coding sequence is TGTGCCACCCAGACAAGGTGGACTGAAGCTTTCTTT. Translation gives CATQTRWTEAFF.